A single sample gave rise to the 21 T cell receptor beta chains below, sequenced in a study of control samples from healthy donors and cancer patients. Profiling relied on immunoSEQ multiplex PCR, and the TCRdb table lists in-frame clones only, not all of them. The repertoire has around 170,000 clones, approximately 90% of them found once; the top ten carry 1.4%. Specimen: blood. Receptors originate from a man aged 25 to 45 in good health.

This clone was seen once. The J gene is TRBJ1-1, the V gene TRBV30, with D tentatively TRBD1 (5 bases). V dropped 0 bases and J dropped 6 bases, with 14 bases sitting between them. CDR3 length equals 14 residues. Germline V gene data show CDR1 as GTSNPN and CDR2 as SVGIG (reference sequence). The CDR3 DNA follows: TGTGCCTGGAGTGTGACGGTTTGGGGGGCTGAAGCTTTCTTT. It yields the protein CAWSVTVWGAEAFF.

The J gene is TRBJ2-6, the V gene TRBV7-3, with D perhaps assigned TRBD1 or TRBD2 (5 bases each). Germline lookup yields CDR1 SGHTA and CDR2 FQGTGA. The ends were cut back, 2 bases at V and 0 bases at J, with 5 bases in the middle. This CDR3 is built from 15 residues. CDR3 coding DNA: TGTGCCAGCAGCTTAGGGGGCTCTGGGGCCAACGTCCTGACTTTC. The encoded protein is CASSLGGSGANVLTF.

This clone has just one count. CDR3 protein: CASSQVGATSGTAYEQYF. CDR3 DNA sequence: TGTGCCAGCAGCCAAGTAGGGGCGACTAGCGGGACTGCCTACGAGCAGTACTTC. V and J are TRBV4-2 and TRBJ2-7, with TRBD2 identical over 11 bases. The germline V gene has CDR1 LGHNA and CDR2 YNFKEQ. CDR3 length: 18 residues. Trimming at V came to 1 base and at J to 2 bases, leaving 10 bases not matched to a gene.

The chain links TRBV11-2 to TRBJ2-1; 9 positions match TRBD2. Germline-derived CDR1 and CDR2 are SGHAT and FQNNGV. CDR3 length equals 15 residues. Losses at the gene ends were 1 base for V and 6 bases for J; bases not matched to a gene: 4. The CDR3: CASSLGGRAANEQFF. The CDR3 nucleotides are TGTGCCAGCAGCTTAGGCGGGAGGGCCGCCAATGAGCAGTTCTTC.

There are a few counts of this clone. This sequence joins TRBV6-2 or TRBV6-3 and TRBJ2-7, with D perhaps TRBD2 (5 bases). The CDR3 is made up of 11 amino acids. Germline CDR1 and CDR2: MNHEY and SVGEGT. V lost 6 bases and J lost 9, with 12 bases in between. CDR3 DNA sequence: TGTGCCAGCAGCCTTGGAGGAGGGCAGTACTTC. Translated: CASSLGGGQYF.

The chain uses TRBV7-9 and TRBJ2-7; D is undetermined. The germline V gene has CDR1 SEHNR and CDR2 FQNEAQ (reference sequence). V lost 0 bases to trimming and J lost 6 bases, with 6 bases between them. The CDR3 runs 12 residues. CDR3 DNA: TGTGCCAGCAGCTTAGCCCAGTCCGAGCAGTACTTC. Protein product: CASSLAQSEQYF.

The chain combines TRBV12-5 with TRBJ1-1; no firm D call. The V and J ends lost 6 bases and 1 base respectively, with 15 bases between them. Germline CDR1 is LGHNT and CDR2 is FRNRAP. The CDR3 is 15 residues long. In nucleotides, the CDR3 is TGTGCTAGTGGAGTGCTTCTGACAAAGAACACTGAAGCTTTCTTT. It encodes CASGVLLTKNTEAFF.

This clone was counted a few times. The J gene is TRBJ2-3, the V gene TRBV10-3, with D perhaps assigned TRBD1 or TRBD2 (6 bases each). V shed 0 bases and J shed 2 bases, with 12 bases lying between them. CDR1 and CDR2 from the germline V gene are ENHRY and SYGVKD. The CDR3 contains 16 residues. CDR3: CAISESGRGATDTQYF. The CDR3 DNA reads as TGTGCCATCAGTGAGTCTGGAAGGGGGGCCACAGATACGCAGTATTTT.

The chain recombines TRBV14 with TRBJ2-1, with TRBD2 identical over 11 bases. Germline V CDR1 and CDR2: SGHDN, FVKESK. The CDR3 is 13 residues long. The V and J ends lost 2 bases and 10 bases, in that order; junction bases with no gene match: 1. CDR3 nucleotides: TGTGCCAGCAGCCAAAGGACTAGCGGGGAGCAGTTCTTC. Its protein is CASSQRTSGEQFF.

The chain recombines TRBV3-1 (or the pseudogene TRBV3-2) with TRBJ2-2; D possibly matches TRBD1 or TRBD2 (6 bases each). V was shortened by 11 bases and J by 5 bases, with 12 bases between the two germline ends. This CDR3 region has 12 residues. Germline V CDR1 and CDR2: LGHDT, YNNKEL (reference sequence). The CDR3 sequence: CAGRGATGELFF. In DNA, the CDR3 is TGTGCCGGAAGGGGGGCGACCGGGGAGCTGTTTTTT.

This chain links TRBV27 with TRBJ2-7; D may be TRBD2 (7 bases). This CDR3 has 13 amino acids. Trimming left V 8 bases short and J 3 bases short, with 14 bases between. Per the germline V gene, CDR1 is MNHEY and CDR2 is SMNVEV (reference sequence). For the CDR3, the DNA is TGTGCCAGCGGGGGGGGCGGGGGCTACGAGCAGTACTTC. Translating it yields CASGGGGGYEQYF.

This chain connects TRBV5-8 to TRBJ1-3; TRBD1 is a possible D gene (5 bases). The CDR3 has 16 residues. Trimming took off 4 bases at V and 0 bases at J, with 14 bases between the two ends. Germline V lookup: CDR1 SGHTS, CDR2 YDEGEE. CDR3 DNA: TGTGCCAGCAGCAAAGGGACGGACAACTCTGGAAACACCATATATTTT. Translation: CASSKGTDNSGNTIYF.

This sequence joins TRBV19 and TRBJ2-3; perhaps TRBD2 as D (5 bases). CDR1 is LNHDA and CDR2 is SQIVND in the germline V gene (reference sequence). V lost 6 bases and J 1 base, leaving 17 bases between the germline ends. CDR3 length: 16 amino acids. CDR3 sequence: CASSSSVLRGTDTQYF. CDR3 nucleotide sequence: TGTGCCAGTAGCTCCTCGGTCCTGAGGGGCACAGATACGCAGTATTTT.

This chain joins TRBV27 and TRBJ1-1; D is uncertain. Per germline, CDR1 MNHEY and CDR2 SMNVEV (reference sequence). The CDR3 has 14 residues. Trimming removed 5 bases at V and 1 base at J, with 11 bases between. The CDR3 here is CASSLAASNTEAFF. The CDR3 nucleotides are TGTGCCAGCAGTCTCGCAGCTTCGAACACTGAAGCTTTCTTT.

The chain links TRBV20-1 to TRBJ1-2; no clear D gene. The CDR3 spans 14 residues. The V gene lost 3 bases and the J gene lost 7 bases, with 18 bases spanning the gap. Per the germline V gene, CDR1 is DFQATT and CDR2 is SNEGSKA (reference sequence). The CDR3 spells CSASSGGSIFGYTF. The CDR3 DNA is TGCAGTGCTAGTTCAGGAGGGTCTATTTTTGGCTACACCTTC.

V usage is TRBV7-8 and J usage is TRBJ2-2; TRBD2 agrees at 12 bases. This CDR3 is 18 amino acids long. Germline-derived CDR1 and CDR2 are SGHVS and FQNEAQ. V trimming: 4 bases; J trimming: 2 bases; junction bases outside the gene matches: 8. CDR3 sequence (DNA): TGTGCCAGCAGCTACCGACTAGCGGGAGAACTAAACACCGGGGAGCTGTTTTTT. Protein product: CASSYRLAGELNTGELFF. The full variable domain, completed using reference TRBV7-8 and TRBJ2-2, is GAGVSQSPRYKVAKRGQDVALRCDPISGHVSLFWYQQALGQGPEFLTYFQNEAQLDKSGLPSDRFFAERPEGSVSTLKIQRTQQEDSAVYLCASSYRLAGELNTGELFFGEGSRLTVL.

This clone was detected only a few times. V is TRBV28 and J is TRBJ2-2; TRBD1 agrees at 7 bases. Looked up from germline, CDR1 is MDHEN and CDR2 is SYDVKM. J was trimmed by 3 bases and V by 5 bases; bases with no gene match: 9. This CDR3 is 16 amino acids long. CDR3 region: CASSRPGQWDTGELFF. The CDR3, as DNA: TGTGCCAGCAGTAGACCGGGACAGTGGGACACCGGGGAGCTGTTTTTT.

This chain joins TRBV2 and TRBJ1-5; the D gene is possibly TRBD1 (6 bases). Germline V gene lookup returns CDR1 SNHLY and CDR2 FYNNEI. There are 12 residues in the CDR3. The V and J ends lost 5 bases and 7 bases respectively, with 9 bases between them. The CDR3 DNA reads TGTGCCAGCAGTTTAACAGGGCAGCCCCAGCATTTT. Amino acid sequence: CASSLTGQPQHF.

This chain joins TRBV9 and TRBJ1-1; perhaps TRBD1 as D (6 bases). CDR3 size: 15 residues. Germline V gene data show CDR1 as SGDLS and CDR2 as YYNGEE. V was clipped by 3 bases and J by 4 bases, with 16 bases between them. CDR3 loop: CASSASGVRGTEAFF. The CDR3 DNA follows: TGTGCCAGCAGCGCATCAGGGGTTAGAGGCACTGAAGCTTTCTTT.

The chain is built from TRBV27 and TRBJ2-7, with TRBD1 identical over 9 bases. Trimming cost V 7 bases and J 6 bases; bases outside gene matches: 1. The germline V gene encodes CDR1 MNHEY and CDR2 SMNVEV (reference sequence). CDR3 size: 11 residues. Written as DNA, the CDR3 is TGTGCCAGCACGACAGGGGGCGAGCAGTACTTC. Encoded protein: CASTTGGEQYF.

This clone showed up just a few times. The chain employs TRBV7-9 and TRBJ2-1; D call uncertain. Germline lookup yields CDR1 SEHNR and CDR2 FQNEAQ (reference sequence). The CDR3 totals 13 residues. V was shortened by 5 bases and J by 6 bases, with 11 bases between the two germline ends. CDR3 loop: CASSPKGPNEQFF. CDR3 sequence (DNA): TGTGCCAGCAGCCCGAAAGGGCCCAATGAGCAGTTCTTC.